This record covers a single T cell receptor (beta chain). Its antigen is not identified. This specimen belongs to a study of T cell responses to AZD1222 COVID-19 vaccine. General observations from the study: Repertoire sampling happened only post peak T cell response. Elevations in Spike-specific TCR breadth and depth followed administration of two AZD1222 doses.

Sequencing used immunoSEQ multiplex PCR; TCRdb keeps in-frame clones, though not all of them. This sample has some 170,000 clones, with approximately 94% found just once. Germline-derived CDR1 and CDR2 are MNHEY and SVGEGT. V lost 0 bases to trimming and J lost 6 bases, with 18 bases between them. The CDR3 runs 17 residues. The source material was peripheral blood, sampled 28 days after the second AZD1222 dose. The origin of this receptor is an adult who received the AZD1222 COVID-19 vaccine. The rearrangement joins TRBV6-2 or TRBV6-3 to TRBJ1-5, with D possibly being TRBD1 (6 bases). The CDR3 loop reads CASSYSNHRARIQPQHF. Here the CDR3 DNA reads TGTGCCAGCAGTTACTCCAATCACAGGGCTCGGATTCAGCCCCAGCATTTT.